Below, 23 T cell receptor beta chains from the same sample are listed, as sequenced in a study of T cells in localized non-small cell lung cancer. Generated by immunoSEQ multiplex PCR, the TCRdb table keeps only in-frame clones and is missing some. The table lists about 23,000 clones, approximately 88% of them singletons. The specimen comprised peripheral blood mononuclear cells, sampled before any cancer treatment. These receptors were taken from a woman aged 35-75 years with stage III lung adenocarcinoma.

This clone was counted between two and nine times. V and J are TRBV6-4 and TRBJ2-3; 9 bases line up with TRBD1. Germline V gives CDR1 MRHNA, CDR2 SNTAGT. The CDR3 covers 16 residues. The V gene end was trimmed by 0 bases and the J gene end by 2 bases; junction bases not matched to a gene: 3. The chain's CDR3 is CASSDSGQGDTDTQYF. Written as DNA, the CDR3 is TGTGCCAGCAGTGACTCGGGACAGGGTGACACAGATACGCAGTATTTT.

This chain joins TRBV14 and TRBJ2-1; TRBD2 matches 11 bases. Germline values: CDR1 SGHDN, CDR2 FVKESK. The CDR3 covers 16 residues. V dropped 4 bases and J dropped 6; count of bases not matched to a gene: 8. CDR3 sequence: CASSRRLSGGGNEQFF. The CDR3 DNA follows: TGTGCCAGCAGCCGACGCCTTAGCGGGGGGGGCAATGAGCAGTTCTTC.

This clone has just one count. The chain links TRBV9 to TRBJ2-7; the D is unclear. V shed 2 bases and J shed 4 bases, with 16 bases lying between them. The CDR3 loop spans 15 amino acids. Germline CDR1 reads SGDLS; CDR2 reads YYNGEE. The CDR3 DNA follows: TGTGCCAGCAGCGTCGACCCCCTTCCTCCGTACGAGCAGTACTTC. This encodes CASSVDPLPPYEQYF.

The chain links TRBV9 to TRBJ2-5, with 9 nucleotides matching TRBD2. The CDR3 is made up of 18 amino acids. With V trimmed by 3 bases and J by 1 base, 13 bases remained unmatched. Germline V gene sequence: CDR1 SGDLS, CDR2 YYNGEE. The CDR3 reads CASSGRLLAGDPQETQYF. CDR3 coding DNA: TGTGCCAGCAGCGGACGCCTTTTAGCGGGGGACCCCCAAGAGACCCAGTACTTC.

The genes are TRBV10-2 and TRBJ1-4, with a weak D call TRBD1 (5 bases). The CDR3 consists of 15 residues. V lost 6 bases, J lost 2 bases, and 13 bases lay in between. Looked up from germline, CDR1 is WSHSY and CDR2 is SAAADI. CDR3 loop: CASRGTFATNEKLFF. The CDR3, as DNA: TGCGCCAGCAGGGGGACGTTTGCCACTAATGAAAAACTGTTTTTT.

Only a few counts were recorded for this clone. This chain connects TRBV7-9 to TRBJ1-1, with D unresolved. Germline V gene lookup returns CDR1 SEHNR and CDR2 FQNEAQ (reference sequence). V was pared by 7 bases and J by 7 bases, with 13 bases between. There are 12 residues in the CDR3. Here the CDR3 DNA reads TGTGCCAGCAAACGCACAGAGGGTGAAGCTTTCTTT. It yields the protein CASKRTEGEAFF.

The chain couples TRBV6-1 to TRBJ2-1; TRBD2 matches 8 bases. CDR1 and CDR2 (germline): MNHNS, SASEGT. CDR3 size: 12 residues. V gave up 6 bases and J gave up 15 bases; unmatched junction bases: 10. The CDR3 loop is CASSHLLAGLFF. The CDR3 DNA is TGTGCCAGCAGCCATTTATTAGCGGGGCTGTTCTTC.

Here the CDR3 DNA reads TGTGCCAGTAGACCCCGGGACAGGGAAAAACTGTTTTTT. This sequence encodes CASRPRDREKLFF. V is TRBV19 and J is TRBJ1-4, with 8 nucleotides matching TRBD1. The V gene end was trimmed by 6 bases and the J gene end by 8 bases; junction bases not matched to a gene: 5. This CDR3 comprises 13 residues. Germline loops: CDR1 LNHDA, CDR2 SQIVND (reference sequence).

The chain carries TRBV6-1 and TRBJ2-5; D not certain. V lost 7 bases and J 1 base, leaving 10 bases between the germline ends. The CDR3 sequence is 13 residues long. In germline, CDR1 is MNHNS, CDR2 SASEGT. The CDR3 DNA sequence: TGTGCCAGCATTAGGGCCCTCCAAGAGACCCAGTACTTC. Its translation is CASIRALQETQYF.

The chain is built from TRBV5-1 and TRBJ1-1, with no clear D. The CDR3 spans 11 residues. The V end was cut by 2 bases, the J end by 4 bases, with 3 bases between. The V gene's germline CDR1 is SGHRS and CDR2 YFSETQ. The DNA of the CDR3 is TGCGCCAGCAGCTTCGGCACTGAAGCTTTCTTT. It codes for CASSFGTEAFF. Full variable domain (rest looked up from reference TRBV5-1 and TRBJ1-1): KAGVTQTPRYLIKTRGQQVTLSCSPISGHRSVSWYQQTPGQGLQFLFEYFSETQRNKGNFPGRFSGRQFSNSRSEMNVSTLELGDSALYLCASSFGTEAFFGQGTRLTVV.

The chain combines TRBV9 with TRBJ2-2; the D is unclear. Germline assignment: CDR1 SGDLS and CDR2 YYNGEE. V lost 2 bases and J 5 bases, leaving 7 bases between the germline ends. This CDR3 is 13 amino acids long. The CDR3 DNA sequence: TGTGCCAGCAGCGTTACGGTTACCGGGGAGCTGTTTTTT. This codes for CASSVTVTGELFF. Filled out from reference TRBV9 and TRBJ2-2, the complete variable domain reads DSGVTQTPKHLITATGQRVTLRCSPRSGDLSVYWYQQSLDQGLQFLIQYYNGEERAKGNILERFSAQQFPDLHSELNLSSLELGDSALYFCASSVTVTGELFFGEGSRLTVL.

The V gene is TRBV2, the J gene TRBJ2-3; no definite D call. The CDR3 has 15 amino acids. The V end lost 4 bases, the J end lost 0 bases, and 11 bases lay between the germline ends. Germline assignment: CDR1 SNHLY and CDR2 FYNNEI. As DNA, the CDR3 is TGTGCCAGCAGTGCCGGCAGCCATAGCACAGATACGCAGTATTTT. This translates into CASSAGSHSTDTQYF.

This chain's CDR3 is CASSSQSGEQFF. The CDR3 DNA reads as TGTGCCAGCAGCTCACAGAGCGGTGAGCAGTTCTTC. The V call is TRBV9, the J call TRBJ2-1; maybe TRBD2 (5 bases). The V gene's germline CDR1 is SGDLS and CDR2 YYNGEE. This CDR3 contains 12 residues. The ends were cut back, 4 bases at V and 9 bases at J, with 11 bases in the middle.

V gene TRBV10-3 combines with J gene TRBJ1-2; D gene uncertain. This CDR3 is built from 11 residues. Per the germline V gene, CDR1 is ENHRY and CDR2 is SYGVKD. V lost 2 bases, J lost 8 bases, and 6 bases lay in between. CDR3 in DNA: TGTGCCATCAGTGAGGGTGGGGGCTACACCTTC. As protein: CAISEGGGYTF.

The chain links TRBV23-1 to TRBJ1-3, with a tentative D call TRBD1 (5 bases). TRBV23-1 is an open reading frame whose function is uncertain. This CDR3 region has 15 residues. The germline V and J ends were trimmed by 0 bases and 2 bases, with 8 bases remaining between them. CDR3 sequence (DNA): TGCGCCAGCAGTCAATCGGCGGGGGCTGGAAACACCATATATTTT. Protein: CASSQSAGAGNTIYF.

The rearrangement joins TRBV9 to TRBJ1-1; D possibly corresponds to TRBD1 (6 bases). The CDR3 length is 16 residues. CDR1 SGDLS and CDR2 YYNGEE come from the germline V gene. Deletions cut 4 bases from V and 0 bases from J, with 16 bases between. In DNA, the CDR3 is TGTGCCAGCAGCCCCCTAGGGGGGACACTGAACACTGAAGCTTTCTTT. This sequence encodes CASSPLGGTLNTEAFF.

In this sample, this clone turned up a few times. The chain joins TRBV4-3 to TRBJ2-7, with TRBD1 matching over 9 bases. V dropped 3 bases and J dropped 2; count of bases not matched to a gene: 2. Germline loops: CDR1 LGHNA, CDR2 YSLEER. The length of the CDR3 is 14 residues. In DNA, the CDR3 is TGCGCCAGCAGCCAGGACAGGGGCCCCTACGAGCAGTACTTC. Translating it yields CASSQDRGPYEQYF.

The chain couples TRBV20-1 to TRBJ2-3, with no clear D. The CDR3 consists of 11 residues. Germline-derived CDR1 and CDR2 are DFQATT and SNEGSKA (reference sequence). V was trimmed by 4 bases and J by 5 bases, leaving 7 bases between them. DNA of the CDR3: TGCAGTGCTATCTTGGTAGATACGCAGTATTTT. Encoded protein: CSAILVDTQYF.

The V and J genes are TRBV7-9 and TRBJ1-3; D is unresolved. From germline, CDR1 is SEHNR and CDR2 FQNEAQ (reference sequence). The ends were cut back, 5 bases at V and 3 bases at J, with 8 bases in the middle. This CDR3 region has 13 residues. In DNA form, the CDR3 reads TGTGCCAGCAGCCCCATCCGTGGAAACACCATATATTTT. Encoded protein: CASSPIRGNTIYF.

The chain links TRBV7-2 to TRBJ1-2; TRBD1 agrees at 10 bases. The V and J ends lost 5 bases and 7 bases, in that order; junction bases with no gene match: 10. Looked up from germline, CDR1 is SGHTA and CDR2 is FQGNSA. The CDR3 spans 15 residues. Written as DNA, the CDR3 is TGTGCCAGCAGCAATCTGGGACAGGGGTTAAGTGGCTACACCTTC. Residues: CASSNLGQGLSGYTF.

The rearrangement joins TRBV29-1 to TRBJ2-1, with D possibly being TRBD2 (5 bases). The CDR3 consists of 16 residues. The germline V and J ends were trimmed by 5 bases and 5 bases, with 22 bases remaining between them. Germline lookup yields CDR1 SQVTM and CDR2 ANQGSEA. CDR3 coding DNA: TGCAGCGTTTTAAGGCATATAGGGTTGAGGGACAATGAGCAGTTCTTC. Protein: CSVLRHIGLRDNEQFF.

The V and J genes are TRBV11-3 and TRBJ2-5; D unclear. CDR1 SGHNT and CDR2 YENEEA come from the germline V gene. This CDR3 region has 13 residues. Trimming took off 2 bases at V and 0 bases at J, with 4 bases between the two ends. The CDR3 reads CASSLHYQETQYF. The CDR3 DNA reads as TGTGCCAGCAGCTTACACTACCAAGAGACCCAGTACTTC.

The genes are TRBV5-1 and TRBJ2-7; 7 bases are shared with TRBD1. This CDR3 is built from 14 residues. Trimming at V came to 0 bases and at J to 4 bases, leaving 4 bases not matched to a gene. Per germline, CDR1 SGHRS and CDR2 YFSETQ. CDR3 loop: CASSLEDRAYEQYF. The CDR3 nucleotides are TGCGCCAGCAGCTTGGAAGACAGGGCTTACGAGCAGTACTTC. The variable domain in full, completed from reference TRBV5-1 and TRBJ2-7, reads KAGVTQTPRYLIKTRGQQVTLSCSPISGHRSVSWYQQTPGQGLQFLFEYFSETQRNKGNFPGRFSGRQFSNSRSEMNVSTLELGDSALYLCASSLEDRAYEQYFGPGTRLTVT.